In this sample, the clone carrying this T cell receptor beta chain turned up many times. This CDR3 spans 13 amino acids. The V end was cut by 6 bases, the J end by 0 bases, with 9 bases between. Germline-derived CDR1 and CDR2 are MNHNY and SVGAGI (reference sequence). It was with a sample-barcoded 5' primer and a J-beta primer mix that a second PCR of about 6 to 12 cycles was run. TCRdb independently ran MiXCR on the 5' RACE reads; one entry per CDR3 protein. In the table there are about 620,000 distinct CDR3 sequences, 40% to 65% of which are singletons. The data are from a study of blood T cells in healthy people across ages.

The sample consisted of blood. The chain employs TRBV6-6 and TRBJ2-7; D is undetermined. This receptor was taken from a woman older than 75 in good health. The CDR3 DNA reads TGTGCCAGCAGCCGCCTCTCCTCCTACGAGCAGTACTTC. Protein sequence: CASSRLSSYEQYF.